The sequence of this T cell receptor (beta chain) was determined in a study of cytomegalovirus exposure and HLA in healthy donors. V was cut by 5 bases and J by 2 bases, with 18 bases left in between. Germline-derived CDR1 and CDR2 are SGHVS and FQNEAQ. This CDR3 has 17 amino acids. Regarding this clone: No antigen is known for it.

General study findings and limits: Beyond CMV serostatus, there was no information to go on about immune exposure. Rare TCR sequences dominated, though some public TCRs recurred in many donors.

The PCR was carried out with 60 Vbeta primers and 13 Jbeta primers. Clones were read by immunoSEQ multiplex PCR, and TCRdb kept only the in-frame ones, dropping some. The repertoire holds 120,000 to 150,000 clones, with around 85% as singletons. J is TRBJ2-2 and V is TRBV7-8; perhaps TRBD1 as D (6 bases). The sample consisted of PBMCs. This TCR was sampled from a man aged 40-49 years in good health and CMV-seropositive. DNA of the CDR3: TGTGCCAGCAGCCTAAAACAGGGAGCGGATAACACCGGGGAGCTGTTTTTT. This codes for CASSLKQGADNTGELFF.